The 31 T cell receptor beta chains below come from one sample, sequenced in a study of T cell repertoires in cytomegalovirus infection. For these receptors, no antigen is known. Each CDR3 protein is one row after TCRdb ran MiXCR on the reads. The table shows 200,000 or so distinct CDR3 sequences, with roughly two fifths occurring only once. The source material was CD8+ T cells from cultured PBMCs, sampled from culture after CMV antigen stimulation. These receptors were collected from a human donor in good health (CMV status not recorded). Some clones in this sample may be carry-over from other donors' samples.

The V gene is TRBV7-9, the J gene TRBJ1-5; D is undetermined. This CDR3 has 14 residues. The V and J ends lost 6 bases and 5 bases respectively, with 14 bases between them. Germline CDR1 and CDR2: SEHNR and FQNEAQ (reference sequence). CDR3 residues: CASSPPGPDQPQHF. The CDR3 bases are TGTGCCAGCAGTCCCCCCGGCCCGGATCAGCCCCAGCATTTT.

This clonotype was observed a few times. The rearrangement joins TRBV27 to TRBJ2-1; D possibly corresponds to TRBD1 (6 bases). CDR1 and CDR2 (germline): MNHEY, SMNVEV (reference sequence). CDR3 length: 15 residues. V lost 5 bases, J lost 0 bases, and 11 bases lay in between. The CDR3 sequence is CASSPRGLSYNEQFF. For the CDR3, the DNA is TGTGCCAGCAGTCCCAGGGGCCTCTCCTACAATGAGCAGTTCTTC.

The rearrangement uses TRBV2 and TRBJ2-6, with 10 positions matching TRBD1. Germline V gene sequence: CDR1 SNHLY, CDR2 FYNNEI. Trimming took 7 bases from V and 2 from J; bases not matched to a gene: 11. The CDR3 runs 18 residues. Written as DNA, the CDR3 is TGTGCCAGCAAGGCAAGACAGGGGGCTTCGACTGGGGCCAACGTCCTGACTTTC. Its translation: CASKARQGASTGANVLTF.

V and J are TRBV7-4 and TRBJ2-7; D not resolved. CDR1 is SGHVT and CDR2 is SQSDAQ in the germline V gene. The CDR3 has 12 amino acids. Deletions cut 4 bases from V and 5 bases from J, with 9 bases between. The CDR3 region is CASSSVGNEQYF. The CDR3 nucleotides read TGTGCCAGCAGCTCCGTTGGGAACGAGCAGTACTTC.

The chain combines TRBV19 with TRBJ1-2; no clear D gene. Germline V gene data show CDR1 as LNHDA and CDR2 as SQIVND (reference sequence). Trimming shortened V by 3 bases and J by 6 bases, and 20 bases separated the two germline ends. This CDR3 has 16 residues. Written as DNA, the CDR3 is TGTGCCAGTAGTATTGAGCGAGAGGGCCTCGGAAATGGCTACACCTTC. This codes for CASSIEREGLGNGYTF.

This chain joins TRBV10-3 and TRBJ2-7; TRBD2 aligns across 9 bases. The CDR3 contains 14 residues. CDR1 ENHRY and CDR2 SYGVKD come from the germline V gene. After removal of 2 bases from V and 6 bases from J, the junction contained 5 bases not matched to a gene. Here the CDR3 reads CAISEQPAGGEQYF. In DNA, the CDR3 is TGTGCCATCAGTGAGCAACCAGCGGGAGGCGAGCAGTACTTC.

The chain couples TRBV20-1 to TRBJ2-2; tentative D call: TRBD1 (6 bases). Germline assignment: CDR1 DFQATT and CDR2 SNEGSKA (reference sequence). CDR3 size: 15 residues. V was cut by 5 bases and J by 4 bases, with 17 bases left in between. The CDR3 spells CSADPGQGITGELFF. For the CDR3, the DNA is TGCAGTGCTGATCCCGGTCAGGGGATCACCGGGGAGCTGTTTTTT.

This clonotype was counted only a few times. The chain has TRBV7-3 and TRBJ1-1, with D unclear. The CDR3 loop spans 13 amino acids. Between the trimmed V and J ends, which lost 3 bases and 2 bases, there was a span of 7 bases. Germline V CDR1 and CDR2: SGHTA, FQGTGA. CDR3 protein: CASSFGFNTEAFF. DNA for the CDR3: TGTGCCAGCAGCTTCGGCTTCAACACTGAAGCTTTCTTT.

This clonotype was seen only a few times. The rearrangement links TRBV27 to TRBJ1-2; 9 bases match TRBD1. The CDR3 runs to 15 residues. The V gene end was trimmed by 5 bases and the J gene end by 4 bases; junction bases not matched to a gene: 8. Looked up from germline, CDR1 is MNHEY and CDR2 is SMNVEV (reference sequence). The chain's CDR3 is CASSAGTGIGYGYTF. CDR3 coding DNA: TGTGCCAGCAGTGCCGGGACAGGGATAGGCTATGGCTACACCTTC.

In nucleotides, the CDR3 is TGTGCCAGCAGCGAAGTAGTAAACGTAGCCGGCGGGGAGCTGTTTTTT. It encodes CASSEVVNVAGGELFF. The V and J genes are TRBV7-3 and TRBJ2-2; no firm D call. The CDR3 contains 16 residues. Germline V gene lookup returns CDR1 SGHTA and CDR2 FQGTGA. V lost 5 bases and J lost 7, with 20 bases in between.

The genes are TRBV7-8 and TRBJ2-5; maybe TRBD2 (6 bases). The CDR3 extends over 14 amino acids. The V gene's germline CDR1 is SGHVS and CDR2 FQNEAQ. The ends were cut back, 2 bases at V and 3 bases at J, with 10 bases in the middle. As DNA, the CDR3 is TGTGCCAGCAGCTTATTGGGCGGGGAAGAGACCCAGTACTTC. This translates into CASSLLGGEETQYF.

This clonotype was seen a few times. This chain joins TRBV4-2 and TRBJ1-3; a weak D match, TRBD1 (6 bases). There are 16 residues in the CDR3. V lost 5 bases, J lost 3 bases, and 17 bases lay in between. Germline CDR1 and CDR2: LGHNA and YNFKEQ. This chain's CDR3 is CASSYGGQISGNTIYF. CDR3 sequence (DNA): TGTGCCAGCAGCTACGGGGGGCAGATAAGTGGAAACACCATATATTTT.

This clonotype has only a few counts. The V gene is TRBV24-1, the J gene TRBJ2-1; a possible D gene is TRBD2 (5 bases). Between the trimmed V and J ends, which lost 4 bases and 1 base, there was a span of 13 bases. The CDR3 length is 16 residues. Per the germline V gene, CDR1 is KGHDR and CDR2 is SFDVKD. The CDR3 loop reads CATSEGEASSYNEQFF. In DNA form, the CDR3 reads TGTGCCACCAGTGAGGGAGAAGCGTCGTCCTACAATGAGCAGTTCTTC.

This clonotype was picked up a small number of times. The DNA for the CDR3 is TGTGCCACCAGCACCGGGGGAAACATTCAGTACTTC. Translating it yields CATSTGGNIQYF. This rearrangement joins TRBV15 to TRBJ2-4; D possibly corresponds to TRBD2 (6 bases). The CDR3 has 12 amino acids. V was cut by 4 bases and J by 6 bases, with 7 bases left in between. CDR1 is LNHNV, CDR2 YYDKDF, per germline (reference sequence).

The chain couples TRBV28 to TRBJ1-5; D may be TRBD1 (5 bases). CDR1 MDHEN and CDR2 SYDVKM come from the germline V gene. With 7 bases removed from V and 4 bases from J, the gap between germline ends came to 14 bases. CDR3 length: 14 amino acids. This chain's CDR3 is CASTLMGLNQPQHF. The CDR3 DNA is TGTGCCAGCACACTTATGGGACTGAATCAGCCCCAGCATTTT.

This rearrangement joins TRBV4-1 to TRBJ2-1, with D perhaps being TRBD1 or TRBD2 (5 bases each). V dropped 0 bases and J dropped 12 bases, with 12 bases sitting between them. The CDR3 has 13 residues. Germline CDR1 is MGHRA and CDR2 is YSYEKL. The CDR3 DNA follows: TGCGCCAGCAGCCAAGAGGGGACCGGCGGGCAGTTCTTC. It is translated as CASSQEGTGGQFF.

This chain links TRBV12-3 or TRBV12-4 with TRBJ2-2; TRBD1 is a possible D gene (6 bases). Trimming pared 11 bases from V and 0 bases from J, leaving 13 bases between. This CDR3 spans 14 amino acids. CDR3 in amino acids: CASRGGTNTGELFF. CDR3 nucleotides: TGTGCCTCCAGAGGGGGAACGAACACCGGGGAGCTGTTTTTT.

This chain connects TRBV9 to TRBJ2-5; D perhaps matches TRBD2 (6 bases). The CDR3 is made up of 14 amino acids. The V and J ends lost 3 bases and 2 bases respectively, with 11 bases between them. Germline V gene data show CDR1 as SGDLS and CDR2 as YYNGEE. CDR3 sequence: CASSGRVNQETQYF. CDR3 nucleotide sequence: TGTGCCAGCAGCGGGAGGGTCAATCAAGAGACCCAGTACTTC.

This sequence joins TRBV7-9 and TRBJ2-7; D not resolved. V lost 3 bases and J lost 2, with 11 bases in between. Germline values: CDR1 SEHNR, CDR2 FQNEAQ (reference sequence). This CDR3 region has 14 residues. CDR3 sequence reads: CASSFGYETYEQYF. CDR3 in DNA: TGTGCCAGCAGCTTTGGGTACGAAACCTACGAGCAGTACTTC.

This clonotype was counted only a few times. This chain links TRBV5-1 with TRBJ2-2; TRBD1 matches 8 bases. V lost 0 bases and J lost 3; bases outside the gene matches: 7. CDR3 size: 17 residues. CDR1 SGHRS and CDR2 YFSETQ come from the germline V gene. The CDR3 nucleotides read TGCGCCAGCAGCTTGGGACCGGAACAGGGGGACACCGGGGAGCTGTTTTTT. It specifies CASSLGPEQGDTGELFF.

This clonotype was seen a few times. This chain links TRBV27 with TRBJ2-4; D may correspond to TRBD1 or TRBD2 (5 bases each). The CDR3 loop spans 14 amino acids. Trimming took off 3 bases at V and 7 bases at J, with 13 bases between the two ends. The germline V gene encodes CDR1 MNHEY and CDR2 SMNVEV (reference sequence). The CDR3 DNA reads TGTGCCAGCAGTTTCCGGGACCCGAGGAACATTCAGTACTTC. It yields the protein CASSFRDPRNIQYF.

The CDR3 DNA follows: TGTGCCAGCACCCACAGGGGGCGAGACGAGCAGTACTTC. Residues: CASTHRGRDEQYF. V usage is TRBV28 and J usage is TRBJ2-7; 9 bases align to TRBD1. Germline lookup yields CDR1 MDHEN and CDR2 SYDVKM. Trimming cost V 7 bases and J 5 bases; bases outside gene matches: 6. The length of the CDR3 is 13 residues.

Ten or more counts support this clonotype. The genes are TRBV7-2 and TRBJ2-7, with TRBD2 identical over 11 bases. V trimming: 3 bases; J trimming: 2 bases; junction bases outside the gene matches: 6. The CDR3 is made up of 16 amino acids. The V gene's germline CDR1 is SGHTA and CDR2 FQGNSA. CDR3 residues: CASSFSGRVLTYEQYF. CDR3 DNA: TGTGCCAGCAGCTTTAGCGGGAGGGTTCTGACCTACGAGCAGTACTTC.

The CDR3 nucleotides read TGTGCCAGCAGCGTTCTAGCGGGACCTTACAATGAGCAGTTCTTC. Protein: CASSVLAGPYNEQFF. V gene TRBV7-8 combines with J gene TRBJ2-1; 9 bases are shared with TRBD2. Trimming at V came to 5 bases and at J to 4 bases, leaving 6 bases not matched to a gene. The CDR3 runs to 15 residues. Germline V gene lookup returns CDR1 SGHVS and CDR2 FQNEAQ. The entire variable domain, with the rest obtained from reference TRBV7-8 and TRBJ2-1, is as follows: GAGVSQSPRYKVAKRGQDVALRCDPISGHVSLFWYQQALGQGPEFLTYFQNEAQLDKSGLPSDRFFAERPEGSVSTLKIQRTQQEDSAVYLCASSVLAGPYNEQFFGPGTRLTVL.

Points on this clonotype: Just one base apart from a much larger clone, this may be a read error. The genes are TRBV7-6 and TRBJ2-5; weak D call: TRBD2 (5 bases). Germline lookup yields CDR1 SGHVS and CDR2 FNYEAQ. With 5 bases removed from V and 4 bases from J, the gap between germline ends came to 20 bases. This CDR3 contains 16 residues. As DNA, the CDR3 is TGTGCCAGCAGCCTATATCTCGAGGGAGTGAGAGAGACCCAGTACTTC. Its protein product is CASSLYLEGVRETQYF.

The chain couples TRBV4-1 to TRBJ2-3; D is perhaps TRBD1 (6 bases). The germline V gene has CDR1 MGHRA and CDR2 YSYEKL. V dropped 4 bases and J dropped 5 bases, with 19 bases sitting between them. The CDR3 is 16 amino acids. In DNA, the CDR3 is TGCGCCAGCAGCCTCTACAGGGAAGTGCTAAAAGATACGCAGTATTTT. Protein: CASSLYREVLKDTQYF.

The chain uses TRBV9 and TRBJ1-1; no clear D gene. The V end was cut by 0 bases, the J end by 4 bases, with 13 bases between. Per the germline V gene, CDR1 is SGDLS and CDR2 is YYNGEE. The CDR3 spans 15 residues. The CDR3 bases are TGTGCCAGCAGCGTAGGAAGAGGCGGTGGCACTGAAGCTTTCTTT. Translation: CASSVGRGGGTEAFF.

This sequence joins TRBV4-1 and TRBJ1-1, with D maybe TRBD1 (6 bases). From germline, CDR1 is MGHRA and CDR2 YSYEKL. The CDR3 contains 15 residues. Trimming took 1 base from V and 0 from J, leaving 9 bases between them. The CDR3 DNA reads as TGCGCCAGCAGCCAAGTGGACAGCATGAACACTGAAGCTTTCTTT. Translated, it gives CASSQVDSMNTEAFF.

This chain connects TRBV29-1 to TRBJ2-3; 7 bases fit TRBD2. Germline V gives CDR1 SQVTM, CDR2 ANQGSEA. The junction had 6 bases not matched to a gene; V was cut back by 3 bases and J by 3 bases. The length of the CDR3 is 14 residues. In nucleotides, the CDR3 is TGCAGCGTTGAGGGGGGAGGGATAACAGATACGCAGTATTTT. Protein: CSVEGGGITDTQYF.

The chain uses TRBV7-6 and TRBJ2-1, with TRBD2 identical over 8 bases. CDR1 is SGHVS and CDR2 is FNYEAQ in the germline V gene. V shed 4 bases, J shed 3 bases, and the junction held 11 bases outside the gene matches. CDR3 length: 17 amino acids. CDR3 loop: CASSSGVLAGNYNEQFF. The CDR3 coding sequence is TGTGCCAGCAGCTCAGGGGTGTTAGCGGGGAACTACAATGAGCAGTTCTTC. The full variable domain, in which reference TRBV7-6 and TRBJ2-1 provide the parts outside the CDR3, is GAGVSQSPRYKVTKRGQDVALRCDPISGHVSLYWYRQALGQGPEFLTYFNYEAQQDKSGLPNDRFSAERPEGSISTLTIQRTEQRDSAMYRCASSSGVLAGNYNEQFFGPGTRLTVL.

The chain has TRBV4-2 and TRBJ1-5; D ambiguous. The V end lost 1 base, the J end lost 9 bases, and 13 bases lay between the germline ends. The CDR3 runs to 14 residues. Germline CDR1 and CDR2: LGHNA and YNFKEQ. CDR3 region: CASSQGQILRPQHF. Here the CDR3 DNA reads TGTGCCAGCAGCCAAGGCCAGATCTTACGGCCCCAGCATTTT.